Following are 4 T cell receptor beta chains from one sample sequenced in a study of breast tumors, draining lymph nodes, adjacent tissues. TCRdb called the multiplex PCR reads again in MiXCR, with one record for every CDR3 protein. This table has 150,000 to 200,000 distinct CDR3 sequences, around a third appearing once. The lymph nodes were axillary draining lymph nodes from breast cancer patients. Sample: axillary lymph node tissue. The receptors shown here come from a female donor with breast cancer. Some clones in this sample may be carry-over from other donors' samples.

Many counts were recorded for this clonotype. The chain couples TRBV7-2 to TRBJ2-7; 10 bases are shared with TRBD2. The CDR3 loop spans 14 amino acids. Germline CDR1 and CDR2: SGHTA and FQGNSA. Trimming removed 7 bases from V and 6 bases from J; junction bases left unmatched: 9. The CDR3 nucleotides read TGTGCCAGCACCCGAGGGACTAGCGCCGGCGAGCAGTACTTC. Its protein is CASTRGTSAGEQYF.

This clonotype was observed many times. The gene calls are TRBV30 and TRBJ1-3, with D unresolved. The CDR3 totals 14 residues. The ends were cut back, 0 bases at V and 4 bases at J, with 10 bases in the middle. Germline V gives CDR1 GTSNPN, CDR2 SVGIG (reference sequence). The CDR3 region has the DNA TGTGCCTGGAGTGTAAGCGCCCCAGGAAACACCATATATTTT. Translation: CAWSVSAPGNTIYF.

There are many counts of this clonotype. The rearrangement uses TRBV7-3 and TRBJ2-3; maybe TRBD1 (5 bases). The CDR3 spans 13 residues. V shed 5 bases and J shed 5 bases, with 11 bases lying between them. CDR1 is SGHTA, CDR2 FQGTGA, per germline. In DNA, the CDR3 is TGTGCCAGCAGCCCGCGGCAGGGAGATACGCAGTATTTT. It is translated as CASSPRQGDTQYF.

This chain connects TRBV25-1 to TRBJ1-2, with D uncertain. Trimming removed 4 bases at V and 3 bases at J, with 3 bases between. The CDR3 extends over 11 amino acids. Germline loops: CDR1 MGHDK, CDR2 SYGVNS. The DNA of the CDR3 is TGTGCCAGCAGTGCTGACTATGGCTACACCTTC. The encoded protein is CASSADYGYTF.